These T cell receptor beta chains were read from a single sample in a study of cytomegalovirus exposure and HLA in healthy donors. Only in-frame clones appear in the TCRdb table, and some are missing; sequencing was by immunoSEQ multiplex PCR. The sample includes 70,000 to 85,000 clones, over 70% seen only once; the top ten take 7.5% to 9.5%. The sequenced sample consisted of PBMCs. Receptor source: a man aged 35 to 55 in good health and CMV-seropositive. Each CDR3 is given with its conserved first and last residue. A D gene is named only where the DNA matches it firmly. Clone size is shown for a subset of rows, as once, few, many or a class of expanded clone.

j_call: TRBJ2-2
v_call: TRBV27
cdr3_length: 15
clone_size: few
d_call: TRBD2
cdr3_aa: CASSATTGGDVGLFF
cdr3_nt: TGTGCCAGCAGTGCAACGACGGGGGGGGACGTGGGGCTGTTTTTT

j_call: TRBJ2-5
v_call: TRBV10-3
cdr3_length: 15
clone_size: .
d_call: TRBD2
cdr3_aa: CAIKPAGGDQETQYF
cdr3_nt: TGTGCCATCAAACCAGCGGGGGGGGACCAAGAGACCCAGTACTTC

j_call: TRBJ2-7
v_call: TRBV29-1
cdr3_length: 14
clone_size: .
d_call: TRBD1
cdr3_aa: CSVIDRVSSYEQYF
cdr3_nt: TGCAGCGTGATCGACAGGGTTAGCTCCTACGAGCAGTACTTC

j_call: TRBJ2-2
v_call: TRBV5-1
cdr3_length: 16
clone_size: few
d_call: TRBD1
cdr3_aa: CASSFLRGSDTGELFF
cdr3_nt: TGCGCCAGCAGCTTTCTCAGGGGGTCGGACACCGGGGAGCTGTTTTTT

j_call: TRBJ1-2
v_call: TRBV18
cdr3_length: 13
clone_size: .
d_call: .
cdr3_aa: CASSPDSLYGYTF
cdr3_nt: TGTGCCAGCTCTCCGGACAGCCTCTATGGCTACACCTTC

j_call: TRBJ1-1
v_call: TRBV19
cdr3_length: 13
clone_size: .
d_call: TRBD1
cdr3_aa: CASSTGTVWEAFF
cdr3_nt: TGTGCCAGTAGTACCGGGACAGTTTGGGAAGCTTTCTTT

j_call: TRBJ1-2
v_call: TRBV2
cdr3_length: 15
clone_size: few
d_call: .
cdr3_aa: CASSDQLGLNYGYTF
cdr3_nt: TGTGCCAGCAGTGACCAGTTGGGACTAAACTATGGCTACACCTTC

j_call: TRBJ2-7
v_call: TRBV4-2
cdr3_length: 16
clone_size: many
d_call: .
cdr3_aa: CASSAAGTRYSYEQYF
cdr3_nt: TGTGCCAGCAGCGCCGCCGGGACACGGTACTCCTACGAGCAGTACTTC

j_call: TRBJ1-3
v_call: TRBV4-1
cdr3_length: 17
clone_size: .
d_call: .
cdr3_aa: CASSPSPTGSSGNTIYF
cdr3_nt: TGCGCCAGCAGCCCATCGCCCACAGGGTCCTCTGGAAACACCATATATTTT

j_call: TRBJ2-7
v_call: TRBV30
cdr3_length: 16
clone_size: .
d_call: TRBD1
cdr3_aa: CAWRPTGRKRPYEQYF
cdr3_nt: TGTGCCTGGAGGCCGACAGGGCGAAAAAGGCCCTACGAGCAGTACTTC

j_call: TRBJ2-5
v_call: TRBV15
cdr3_length: 15
clone_size: .
d_call: .
cdr3_aa: CATSRGGATRETQYF
cdr3_nt: TGTGCCACCAGCAGGGGGGGGGCCACCAGAGAGACCCAGTACTTC

j_call: TRBJ1-1
v_call: TRBV10-1
cdr3_length: 12
clone_size: once
d_call: .
cdr3_aa: CASSESRVGAFF
cdr3_nt: TGCGCCAGCAGTGAGTCGCGGGTAGGGGCTTTCTTT

j_call: TRBJ2-3
v_call: TRBV5-1
cdr3_length: 14
clone_size: .
d_call: .
cdr3_aa: CASSLSGSTDTQYF
cdr3_nt: TGCGCCAGCAGCTTGTCGGGAAGCACAGATACGCAGTATTTT

j_call: TRBJ1-5
v_call: TRBV19
cdr3_length: 14
clone_size: .
d_call: .
cdr3_aa: CASSIGGRNQPQHF
cdr3_nt: TGTGCCAGTAGTATTGGCGGCCGGAATCAGCCCCAGCATTTT

j_call: TRBJ1-3
v_call: TRBV6-1
cdr3_length: 14
clone_size: .
d_call: .
cdr3_aa: CASMRGSSGNTIYF
cdr3_nt: TGTGCCAGCATGAGAGGGAGCTCTGGAAACACCATATATTTT

j_call: TRBJ2-1
v_call: TRBV19
cdr3_length: 15
clone_size: few
d_call: TRBD2
cdr3_aa: CASSIEGTTYNEQFF
cdr3_nt: TGTGCCAGTAGTATAGAGGGGACTACCTACAATGAGCAGTTCTTC

j_call: TRBJ2-5
v_call: TRBV9
cdr3_length: 16
clone_size: .
d_call: TRBD2
cdr3_aa: CASSVASGGVQETQYF
cdr3_nt: TGTGCCAGCAGCGTAGCCAGCGGGGGGGTGCAAGAGACCCAGTACTTC

j_call: TRBJ1-2
v_call: TRBV27
cdr3_length: 14
clone_size: .
d_call: .
cdr3_aa: CASSLLSGDYGYTF
cdr3_nt: TGTGCCAGCAGTTTATTATCAGGGGATTATGGCTACACCTTC

j_call: TRBJ2-5
v_call: TRBV7-3
cdr3_length: 13
clone_size: few
d_call: .
cdr3_aa: CASSPSLRGTQYF
cdr3_nt: TGTGCCAGCAGCCCCTCCCTGAGAGGGACCCAGTACTTC

j_call: TRBJ1-4
v_call: TRBV14
cdr3_length: 14
clone_size: .
d_call: TRBD1
cdr3_aa: CASSPTGADEKLFF
cdr3_nt: TGTGCCAGCAGTCCCACAGGGGCTGATGAAAAACTGTTTTTT

j_call: TRBJ1-3
v_call: TRBV5-1
cdr3_length: 16
clone_size: .
d_call: .
cdr3_aa: CASHPGGARSGNTIYF
cdr3_nt: TGCGCCAGCCACCCGGGAGGGGCACGATCTGGAAACACCATATATTTT